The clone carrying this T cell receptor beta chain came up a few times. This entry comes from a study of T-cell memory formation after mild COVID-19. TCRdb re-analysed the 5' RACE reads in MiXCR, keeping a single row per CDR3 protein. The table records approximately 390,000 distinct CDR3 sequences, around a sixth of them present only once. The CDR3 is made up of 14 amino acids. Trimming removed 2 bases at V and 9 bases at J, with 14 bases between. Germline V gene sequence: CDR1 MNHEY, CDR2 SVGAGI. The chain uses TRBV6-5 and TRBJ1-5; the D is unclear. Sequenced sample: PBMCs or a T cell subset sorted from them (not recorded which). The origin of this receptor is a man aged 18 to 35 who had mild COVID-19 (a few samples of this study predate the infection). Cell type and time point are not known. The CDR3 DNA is TGTGCCAGCAGTTACCTCCGGACGGGTTGGCCCCAGCATTTT. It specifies CASSYLRTGWPQHF.